This is a list of T cell receptor beta chains from one sample in a study of T cells in Graves' hyperthyroidism and ophthalmopathy. TCRdb analysed the multiplex PCR reads with MiXCR anew, one entry per CDR3 protein. This sample yields approximately 400,000 distinct CDR3 sequences, of which 19% are seen a single time; 3.7% belongs to the top ten. Specimen: blood. All receptors derive from a young woman with Graves' hyperthyroidism. Each CDR3 is given with its conserved first and last residue. The D gene is left open where the match is weak. Where a row states a size, it is once, few, many or the class of an expanded clone; other rows omit it.

j_call d_call clone_size v_call cdr3_length cdr3_aa cdr3_nt
TRBJ2-5 NA many TRBV4-2 12 CASSQARETQYF TGTGCCAGCAGCCAAGCCCGGGAGACCCAGTACTTC
TRBJ2-5 NA many TRBV6-1 14 CASSVGTPQETQYF TGTGCCAGCAGTGTCGGGACTCCACAAGAGACCCAGTACTTC
TRBJ1-1 TRBD1 many TRBV12-3/TRBV12-4 12 CATTGGTTEAFF TGTGCCACCACAGGGGGTACGACTGAAGCTTTCTTT
TRBJ1-3 NA many TRBV28 15 CASRGTFFSGNTIYF TGTGCCAGCAGGGGTACCTTCTTCTCTGGAAACACCATATATTTT
TRBJ2-5 NA many TRBV27 14 CASSFQGKSETQYF TGTGCCAGCAGTTTCCAGGGCAAGTCGGAGACCCAGTACTTC
TRBJ1-2 NA many TRBV6-1 15 CASSAGLTSGDGYTF TGTGCCAGCAGTGCAGGACTGACGTCGGGGGATGGCTACACCTTC
TRBJ1-2 TRBD1 many TRBV6-1 15 CASSSNTDRGYGYTF TGTGCCAGCAGCTCCAACACTGACAGGGGATATGGCTACACCTTC
TRBJ1-1 TRBD1 many TRBV7-6 13 CASSRLGQTEAFF TGTGCCAGCAGCCGATTGGGACAGACTGAAGCTTTCTTT
TRBJ1-1 NA many TRBV29-1 14 CSVMDLGGGTEAFF TGCAGCGTTATGGACCTAGGAGGGGGAACTGAAGCTTTCTTT
TRBJ1-1 TRBD1 once TRBV6-2/TRBV6-3 13 CASGSRGPTEAFF TGTGCCAGCGGCTCCAGGGGGCCTACTGAAGCTTTCTTT
TRBJ1-2 NA many TRBV25-1 12 CASRKEGNGYTF TGTGCCAGCAGGAAGGAGGGGAATGGCTACACCTTC
TRBJ1-1 TRBD1 many TRBV6-1 12 CASSEWDRGAFF TGTGCCAGCAGTGAATGGGACAGGGGTGCTTTCTTT
TRBJ2-7 NA NA TRBV4-1 15 CASSQERELPYEQYF TGCGCCAGCAGCCAAGAGAGGGAGCTTCCCTACGAGCAGTACTTC
TRBJ2-5 NA many TRBV7-2 16 CASSLVFLAGKETQYF TGTGCCAGCAGCTTAGTATTTCTCGCGGGGAAAGAGACCCAGTACTTC
TRBJ1-1 NA many TRBV6-1 14 CASSERGLRSEAFF TGTGCCAGCAGTGAACGGGGGTTAAGGAGCGAAGCTTTCTTT
TRBJ2-7 NA many TRBV6-5 13 CASSYTRADEQYF TGTGCCAGCAGTTACACCCGGGCGGACGAGCAGTACTTC
TRBJ2-7 NA many TRBV30 13 CAWSVWRTYEQYF TGTGCCTGGAGTGTGTGGAGAACGTACGAGCAGTACTTC
TRBJ2-7 NA many TRBV2 17 CASIRQEAELIIYEQYF TGTGCCAGCATTCGACAGGAGGCTGAACTGATAATCTACGAGCAGTACTTC
TRBJ1-2 NA many TRBV12-3/TRBV12-4 14 CASSFGTPLYGYTF TGTGCCAGCAGTTTCGGGACACCCCTCTATGGCTACACCTTC
TRBJ2-2 TRBD1 many TRBV19 15 CASSWGTVNTGELFF TGTGCCAGTAGTTGGGGGACAGTGAACACCGGGGAGCTGTTTTTT
TRBJ2-7 NA NA TRBV20-1 15 CSARDLGGQDYEQYF TGCAGTGCTAGAGATTTAGGGGGACAAGACTACGAGCAGTACTTC
TRBJ2-2 NA many TRBV20-1 14 CSAKRAGNTGELFF TGCAGTGCTAAGCGAGCGGGGAACACCGGGGAGCTGTTTTTT
TRBJ2-7 NA many TRBV12-3/TRBV12-4 13 CASSPDVVYEQYF TGTGCCAGCAGCCCCGACGTAGTCTACGAGCAGTACTTC
TRBJ2-7 NA many TRBV12-3/TRBV12-4 12 CASSATWDEQYF TGTGCCAGCAGTGCCACCTGGGACGAGCAGTACTTC
TRBJ1-1 NA many TRBV18 13 CASSPRHPIEAFF TGTGCCAGCTCACCACGACACCCGATCGAAGCTTTCTTT
TRBJ2-5 TRBD2 many TRBV10-3 15 CAINDPAGGGETQYF TGTGCCATCAACGATCCAGCGGGGGGTGGTGAGACCCAGTACTTC
TRBJ2-7 NA NA TRBV7-8 12 CASRPSVGEQYF TGTGCCAGCAGGCCTAGCGTTGGCGAGCAGTACTTC
TRBJ2-4 NA many TRBV7-2 15 CASSSRDLAKNIQYF TGTGCCAGCAGCTCCCGGGACCTAGCCAAAAACATTCAGTACTTC
TRBJ1-2 NA once TRBV28 13 CASTQATAYGYTF TGTGCCAGCACCCAGGCGACAGCCTATGGCTACACCTTC
TRBJ2-4 NA few TRBV29-1 14 CSVVRGLAKNIQYF TGCAGCGTTGTACGCGGACTAGCCAAAAACATTCAGTACTTC
TRBJ1-2 NA once TRBV2 13 CATTRGGYYGYTF TGTGCCACCACAAGAGGGGGGTACTATGGCTACACCTTC
TRBJ1-1 NA NA TRBV7-2 15 CASSLAWGVGTEAFF TGTGCCAGCAGCTTAGCGTGGGGAGTTGGGACTGAAGCTTTCTTT
TRBJ2-5 NA NA TRBV2 11 CASRGMRTQYF TGTGCCAGCAGGGGAATGCGGACCCAGTACTTC
TRBJ2-5 NA few TRBV6-2/TRBV6-3 15 CASSYSPDRQETQYF TGTGCCAGCAGTTACTCTCCGGACCGCCAAGAGACCCAGTACTTC
TRBJ1-2 TRBD1 NA TRBV29-1 14 CSVEPGQGGHGYTF TGCAGCGTAGAGCCGGGACAGGGAGGTCATGGCTACACCTTC
TRBJ1-2 NA NA TRBV6-5 13 CASSYSTGRGYTF TGTGCCAGCAGTTACTCTACAGGTCGGGGCTACACCTTC
TRBJ2-2 TRBD2 many TRBV30 14 CAWSVLAPTGELFF TGTGCCTGGAGTGTACTAGCGCCCACCGGGGAGCTGTTTTTT
TRBJ2-7 TRBD1 many TRBV7-7 13 CASSSKQGREQYF TGTGCTAGCAGCTCGAAACAGGGGCGCGAGCAGTACTTC
TRBJ2-7 NA many TRBV11-1 14 CASRGPTYPYEQYF TGTGCCAGCAGGGGTCCGACATACCCCTACGAGCAGTACTTC
TRBJ2-5 NA NA TRBV5-1 16 CASSLAWGGRGETQYF TGCGCCAGCAGCTTGGCCTGGGGGGGGCGCGGAGAGACCCAGTACTTC
TRBJ1-1 NA few TRBV7-9 15 CASSLGRVWNTEAFF TGTGCCAGCAGCTTAGGACGAGTCTGGAACACTGAAGCTTTCTTT
TRBJ1-1 NA NA TRBV11-1 13 CASSPEPDAVAFF TGTGCCAGCAGCCCGGAGCCCGATGCGGTGGCTTTCTTT
TRBJ1-2 NA many TRBV7-8 12 CASSRGSDGYTF TGTGCCAGCAGCCGAGGCTCGGATGGCTACACCTTC
TRBJ2-7 NA many TRBV5-1 14 CASSSTLTGYEQYF TGCGCCAGCAGCTCGACGCTGACAGGTTACGAGCAGTACTTC
TRBJ1-2 NA many TRBV5-1 14 CASSPDSPNYGYTF TGCGCCAGCAGCCCCGACTCGCCTAACTATGGCTACACCTTC
TRBJ2-7 NA NA TRBV7-2 14 CASNPKSGSYEQYF TGTGCCAGCAACCCCAAAAGCGGGTCCTACGAGCAGTACTTC
TRBJ1-5 NA NA TRBV6-1 14 CASSAAGRNQPQHF TGTGCCAGCAGTGCGGCTGGGCGTAATCAGCCCCAGCATTTT
TRBJ2-2 NA NA TRBV7-9 12 CANSFLTGELFF TGTGCCAACAGCTTCCTTACCGGGGAGCTGTTTTTT
TRBJ1-1 TRBD1 many TRBV29-1 15 CSVLYRGRRGAEAFF TGCAGCGTTTTGTACAGGGGGAGAAGAGGGGCTGAAGCTTTCTTT
TRBJ2-3 NA NA TRBV6-1 14 CASRPVAITYTHYF TGTGCCAGCCGGCCAGTCGCTATCACATATACGCATTATTTT
TRBJ1-1 NA many TRBV6-5 14 CASSFSGNPTEAFF TGTGCCAGCAGTTTTTCAGGGAATCCGACTGAAGCTTTCTTT
TRBJ2-1 TRBD2 many TRBV5-4 13 CASTGGSGNEQFF TGTGCCAGCACCGGCGGGAGCGGAAATGAGCAGTTCTTC
TRBJ1-1 TRBD1 many TRBV12-3/TRBV12-4 14 CASRSQGWNTEAFF TGTGCCAGCAGGTCACAGGGGTGGAACACTGAAGCTTTCTTT
TRBJ1-2 NA NA TRBV28 11 CATETPQGYTF TGTGCCACCGAGACACCTCAGGGCTACACCTTC
TRBJ2-2 NA many TRBV9 14 CASSVLQSGGELFF TGTGCCAGCAGCGTTCTACAATCCGGGGGGGAGCTGTTTTTT
TRBJ2-7 TRBD1 NA TRBV29-1 13 CSVETDRAYEQYF TGCAGCGTTGAGACGGACAGGGCTTACGAGCAGTACTTC
TRBJ1-3 TRBD1 many TRBV7-8 16 CASSWKQGAPGNTIYF TGTGCCAGCAGCTGGAAACAGGGGGCGCCTGGAAACACCATATATTTT
TRBJ2-1 TRBD2 many TRBV6-1 15 CASGLLAGSGNEQFF TGTGCCAGCGGCCTACTAGCGGGGTCGGGGAATGAGCAGTTCTTC
TRBJ1-4 NA few TRBV27 15 CASASRQVPNEKLFF TGTGCCAGCGCCTCCCGACAGGTCCCTAATGAAAAACTGTTTTTT
TRBJ2-6 NA many TRBV6-1 13 CASSGPGANVLTF TGTGCCAGCTCTGGTCCTGGGGCCAACGTCCTGACTTTC